A single sample gave rise to the 18 T cell receptor beta chains below, sequenced in a study of OX40 agonist ivuxolimab in advanced cancers. Here immunoSEQ multiplex PCR was the method, and the copy in TCRdb shows in-frame clones only, minus some. The sample contains 73,000 or so clones, roughly 90% of which appear only once. The source was CD4+ or CD8+ T cells sorted from blood, collected in a trial of the OX40 agonist ivuxolimab. Receptors originate from an adult with an advanced solid tumor such as melanoma, head and neck, liver or kidney cancer.

The chain carries TRBV30 and TRBJ2-3, with 8 bases lining up with TRBD1. Germline CDR1 is GTSNPN and CDR2 is SVGIG (reference sequence). The CDR3 loop spans 12 amino acids. V lost 4 bases and J lost 7; bases outside the gene matches: 4. This CDR3 is CAWTGGKYTQYF. The CDR3 DNA reads TGTGCCTGGACAGGGGGCAAATATACGCAGTATTTT.

The V and J genes are TRBV7-9 and TRBJ1-2; D is undetermined. In germline, CDR1 is SEHNR, CDR2 FQNEAQ (reference sequence). The V end was cut by 1 base, the J end by 2 bases, with 8 bases between. The CDR3 runs 14 residues. The CDR3 DNA reads TGTGCCAGCAGCTTAGGGACGGTCAACTATGGCTACACCTTC. Translated, it gives CASSLGTVNYGYTF.

In nucleotides, the CDR3 is TGCGCCAGCAGAGGGACAGGGGACTATGGCTACACCTTC. Translation gives CASRGTGDYGYTF. The chain couples TRBV4-3 to TRBJ1-2, with 10 nucleotides matching TRBD1. Germline V gene lookup returns CDR1 LGHNA and CDR2 YSLEER. CDR3 size: 13 residues. V dropped 6 bases and J dropped 3; count of bases not matched to a gene: 1.

J is TRBJ1-1 and V is TRBV7-3; the match to TRBD1 covers 9 bases. Trimming took 5 bases from V and 5 from J; bases not matched to a gene: 6. The germline gives CDR1 SGHTA, CDR2 FQGTGA. This CDR3 is 14 amino acids long. The CDR3 DNA reads as TGTGCCAGCAGCCCCGGGACAGGGTGGACTGAAGCTTTCTTT. Translating gives CASSPGTGWTEAFF.

V gene TRBV10-3 combines with J gene TRBJ2-3, with TRBD2 matching 8 bases. CDR3 length: 13 residues. The germline CDR1 and CDR2 sequences are ENHRY and SYGVKD. V shed 11 bases, J shed 4 bases, and the junction held 8 bases outside the gene matches. DNA of the CDR3: TGTGCCGTTAGCCGGGGGGGTCCAGATACGCAGTATTTT. This sequence encodes CAVSRGGPDTQYF.

The rearrangement uses TRBV19 and TRBJ1-5, with 9 bases fitting TRBD1. V lost 6 bases, J lost 2 bases, and 11 bases stayed unmatched. The CDR3 is 17 residues long. Looked up from germline, CDR1 is LNHDA and CDR2 is SQIVND (reference sequence). Here the CDR3 reads CASSRRTGASGNQPQHF. The CDR3 DNA is TGTGCCAGTAGCCGTCGGACAGGGGCGAGTGGCAATCAGCCCCAGCATTTT.

V is TRBV10-3 and J is TRBJ2-3; TRBD2 aligns across 7 bases. In germline, CDR1 is ENHRY, CDR2 SYGVKD. Unmatched junction bases numbered 8, after V lost 4 bases and J lost 1 base. CDR3 length equals 16 residues. The CDR3 spells CAISGVTGGRTDTQYF. In DNA form, the CDR3 reads TGTGCCATCAGTGGGGTTACGGGAGGCCGCACAGATACGCAGTATTTT.

This chain joins TRBV11-2 and TRBJ2-7; D gene uncertain. The CDR3 covers 13 residues. Germline V gene sequence: CDR1 SGHAT, CDR2 FQNNGV. Trimming removed 4 bases at V and 0 bases at J, with 7 bases between. DNA for the CDR3: TGTGCCAGCAGCTCCAGGTCCTCCTACGAGCAGTACTTC. Its translation is CASSSRSSYEQYF.

Concerning this clone: Other nucleotide sequences from this sample produce the same CDR3. CDR3 loop: CASSPPSIYEQYF. DNA for the CDR3: TGTGCCAGCTCACCACCGAGTATCTACGAGCAGTACTTC. The J gene is TRBJ2-7, the V gene TRBV18; D is ambiguous. This CDR3 has 13 amino acids. CDR1 and CDR2 (germline): KGHSH, LQKENI. The V end was cut by 0 bases, the J end by 3 bases, with 6 bases between.

The chain uses TRBV18 and TRBJ2-1; possible D gene TRBD2, 5 bases. V was cut by 0 bases and J by 6 bases, with 9 bases left in between. Germline V CDR1 and CDR2: KGHSH, LQKENI. There are 14 residues in the CDR3. The CDR3, as DNA: TGTGCCAGCTCACCACCTTCGGGGTCCAATGAGCAGTTCTTC. The encoded protein is CASSPPSGSNEQFF.

The chain employs TRBV5-4 and TRBJ1-4, with 8 bases fitting TRBD1. Germline-derived CDR1 and CDR2 are SGHNT and YYREEE (reference sequence). There are 14 residues in the CDR3. The J segment lost 8 bases and the V segment lost 3 bases, leaving 6 bases of the junction unmatched. The CDR3 region is CASSYGQGREKLFF. In DNA, the CDR3 is TGTGCCAGCAGCTACGGACAGGGTCGGGAAAAACTGTTTTTT. The full variable domain, rest sourced from reference TRBV5-4 and TRBJ1-4, is ETGVTQSPTHLIKTRGQQVTLRCSSQSGHNTVSWYQQALGQGPQFIFQYYREEENGRGNFPPRFSGLQFPNYSSELNVNALELDDSALYLCASSYGQGREKLFFGSGTQLSVL.

On this clone itself: The same CDR3 is also encoded by other DNA sequences in this sample. This rearrangement joins TRBV2 to TRBJ2-7; no reliable D call. From germline, CDR1 is SNHLY and CDR2 FYNNEI. Trimming left V 7 bases short and J 1 base short, with 5 bases between. CDR3 length: 11 residues. The CDR3 DNA follows: TGTGCCAGCACCGCGTCCTACGAGCAGTACTTC. Protein product: CASTASYEQYF.

This clone was recorded once. This CDR3 reads CASSLGGVTNTEAFF. DNA for the CDR3: TGCGCCAGCAGCCTCGGGGGGGTGACTAACACTGAAGCTTTCTTT. The chain has TRBV5-1 and TRBJ1-1; D is perhaps TRBD1 (5 bases). V was trimmed by 4 bases and J by 2 bases, leaving 15 bases between them. This CDR3 is built from 15 residues. The V gene's germline CDR1 is SGHRS and CDR2 YFSETQ.

The chain couples TRBV29-1 to TRBJ2-1; D is uncertain. Between the trimmed V and J ends, which lost 5 bases and 4 bases, there was a span of 15 bases. This CDR3 spans 14 amino acids. Germline values: CDR1 SQVTM, CDR2 ANQGSEA. CDR3 sequence reads: CSVLLPERYNEQFF. For the CDR3, the DNA is TGCAGCGTTCTCCTACCGGAGAGGTACAATGAGCAGTTCTTC.

The chain uses TRBV18 and TRBJ1-3; D remains ambiguous. Germline V gene sequence: CDR1 KGHSH, CDR2 LQKENI. Trimming removed 2 bases at V and 3 bases at J, with 2 bases between. This CDR3 has 12 amino acids. The CDR3 DNA sequence: TGTGCCAGCTCACCAGGTGGAAACACCATATATTTT. Translation: CASSPGGNTIYF.

This clone was counted a single time. This chain connects TRBV21-1 to TRBJ2-5; TRBD1 is the table's D call, not checked against the DNA. TRBV21-1 is recorded as a pseudogene. The CDR3 runs 17 residues. The CDR3 sequence is CASSKVDRQDLQETQYF. The CDR3 DNA reads as TGTGCCAGCAGCAAAGTGGATAGACAGGACCTCCAAGAGACCCAGTACTTC.

This sequence joins TRBV5-6 and TRBJ2-3, with D perhaps matching TRBD1 (5 bases). Deletions cut 6 bases from V and 3 bases from J, with 11 bases between. Germline CDR1 is SGHDT and CDR2 is YYEEEE. The CDR3 consists of 13 residues. Here the CDR3 reads CASTGRQTDTQYF. Here the CDR3 DNA reads TGTGCCAGCACAGGGCGGCAGACAGATACGCAGTATTTT.

The CDR3 region is CASSPGQNTEAFF. In nucleotides, the CDR3 is TGTGCCTCCTCACCGGGCCAGAACACTGAAGCTTTCTTT. The chain couples TRBV30 to TRBJ1-1; no reliable D call. The length of the CDR3 is 13 residues. Between the trimmed V and J ends, which lost 7 bases and 1 base, there was a span of 13 bases. Germline-derived CDR1 and CDR2 are GTSNPN and SVGIG (reference sequence).